This T cell receptor (beta chain) is drawn from a study of blood T cells in healthy people across ages. The study, taken as a whole, reports: As age increased, TCR beta diversity per million T cells fell in a roughly linear fashion. CMV infection status of these donors was not known. Unsorted PBMC input precluded a conclusive naive versus antigen-experienced comparison.

Per germline, CDR1 DFQATT and CDR2 SNEGSKA (reference sequence). V gave up 3 bases and J gave up 8 bases; unmatched junction bases: 4. This CDR3 region has 13 residues. A word on this clonotype: Its antigen remains unknown. Here the CDR3 omits its conserved ending phenylalanine or tryptophan, so a read error is the likely source.

Together with a sample-barcoded 5' primer, a J-beta primer mix was included in a second PCR lasting roughly 6 to 12 cycles. TCRdb re-called the 5' RACE reads through MiXCR, storing one row per CDR3 protein. The sample carries 600,000 to 850,000 distinct CDR3 sequences, 20% to 25% recorded once. These data were also filed under a second study, of T cells of mothers and their children. Per that study: Samples were obtained from a few healthy Caucasian mothers and their six children.

This clonotype was sampled from a boy between 5 and 17 years old in good health. The source material was blood. The V and J genes are TRBV20-1 and TRBJ1-6, with 7 bases matching TRBD1. CDR3 region: CSARGTAYSPLHC. CDR3 nucleotide sequence: TGCAGTGCTAGGGGGACAGCGTATTCACCCCTCCACTGT.